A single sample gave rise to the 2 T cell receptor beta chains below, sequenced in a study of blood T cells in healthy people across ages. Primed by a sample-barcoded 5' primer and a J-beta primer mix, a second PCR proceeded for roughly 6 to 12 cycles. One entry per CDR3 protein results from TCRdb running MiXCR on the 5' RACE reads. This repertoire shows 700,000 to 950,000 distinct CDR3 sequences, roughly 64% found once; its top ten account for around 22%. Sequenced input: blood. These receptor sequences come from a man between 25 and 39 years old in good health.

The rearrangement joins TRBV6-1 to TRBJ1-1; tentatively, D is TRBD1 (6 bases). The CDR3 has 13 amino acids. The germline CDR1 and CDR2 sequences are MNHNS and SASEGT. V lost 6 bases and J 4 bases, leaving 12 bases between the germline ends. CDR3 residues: CASRDLGGTEAFF. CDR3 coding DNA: TGTGCCAGCAGGGACTTAGGGGGCACTGAAGCTTTCTTT.

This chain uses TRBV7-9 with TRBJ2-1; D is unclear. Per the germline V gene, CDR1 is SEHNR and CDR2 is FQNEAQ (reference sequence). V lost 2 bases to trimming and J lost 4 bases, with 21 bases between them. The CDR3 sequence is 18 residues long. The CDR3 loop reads CASSLPPPLGIVYNEQFF. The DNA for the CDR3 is TGTGCCAGCAGCTTACCACCACCGCTTGGGATCGTGTACAATGAGCAGTTCTTC.